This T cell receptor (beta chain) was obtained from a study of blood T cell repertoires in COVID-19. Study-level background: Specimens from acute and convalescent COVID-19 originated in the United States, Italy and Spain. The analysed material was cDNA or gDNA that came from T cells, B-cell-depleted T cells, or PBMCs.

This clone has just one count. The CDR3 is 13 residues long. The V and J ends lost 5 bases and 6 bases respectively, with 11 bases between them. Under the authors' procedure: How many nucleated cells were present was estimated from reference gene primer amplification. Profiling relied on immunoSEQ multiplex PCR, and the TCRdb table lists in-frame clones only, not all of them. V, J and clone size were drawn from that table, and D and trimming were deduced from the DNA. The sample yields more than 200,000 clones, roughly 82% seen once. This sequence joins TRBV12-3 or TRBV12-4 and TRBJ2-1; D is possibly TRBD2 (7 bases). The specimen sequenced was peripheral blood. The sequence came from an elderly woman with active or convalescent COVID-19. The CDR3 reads CASSKGGGNEQFF. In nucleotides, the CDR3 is TGTGCCAGCAGTAAGGGGGGGGGCAATGAGCAGTTCTTC.